This passage covers 9 T cell receptor beta chains from one sample sequenced in a study of T cell responses to AZD1222 COVID-19 vaccine. Using immunoSEQ multiplex PCR, the repertoire was profiled, and TCRdb retains in-frame clones only, with some absent. The repertoire includes hundreds of thousands of clones, 85% to 95% of them detected once, and around 1% sits in the top ten. The sample was peripheral blood, taken on day 0 of MenACWY control vaccination. All receptors come from an adult in good health.

The V and J genes are TRBV5-1 and TRBJ1-1; TRBD1 agrees at 7 bases. The germline V gene has CDR1 SGHRS and CDR2 YFSETQ. The CDR3 sequence is 17 residues long. With V trimmed by 3 bases and J by 2 bases, 13 bases remained unmatched. The CDR3, as DNA: TGCGCCAGCAGCTCGCTAGTCTCCAGGGGGGCAAACACTGAAGCTTTCTTT. Translated, it gives CASSSLVSRGANTEAFF.

V gene TRBV30 combines with J gene TRBJ1-5, with TRBD1 matching 7 bases. Trimming took 0 bases from V and 4 from J; bases not matched to a gene: 3. The CDR3 extends over 14 amino acids. CDR1 GTSNPN and CDR2 SVGIG come from the germline V gene (reference sequence). The CDR3 loop reads CAWSVSTGNQPQHF. In DNA form, the CDR3 reads TGTGCCTGGAGTGTGTCGACAGGGAATCAGCCCCAGCATTTT.

V gene TRBV18 combines with J gene TRBJ1-4; D might be TRBD1 (6 bases). The CDR3 has 16 amino acids. The V end lost 3 bases, the J end lost 3 bases, and 14 bases lay between the germline ends. The germline gives CDR1 KGHSH, CDR2 LQKENI. CDR3 nucleotide sequence: TGTGCCAGCTCACCGAGGACAGTTCAGGCTAATGAAAAACTGTTTTTT. This encodes CASSPRTVQANEKLFF.

This clone showed up just once. The CDR3 loop reads CASSPLGTGEAIQYF. The CDR3 coding sequence is TGTGCCAGCTCACCTCTGGGGACAGGGGAGGCCATTCAGTACTTC. The V gene is TRBV18, the J gene TRBJ2-4; 10 bases map to TRBD1. The junction had 8 bases not matched to a gene; V was cut back by 3 bases and J by 9 bases. The CDR3 extends over 15 amino acids. The V gene's germline CDR1 is KGHSH and CDR2 LQKENI.

V is TRBV2 and J is TRBJ2-1; TRBD2 matches at 7 bases. The CDR3 has 13 amino acids. Looked up from germline, CDR1 is SNHLY and CDR2 is FYNNEI. V lost 8 bases and J lost 4; bases outside the gene matches: 5. The CDR3 loop is CASRDYQYNEQFF. The CDR3 region has the DNA TGTGCCAGCCGGGACTACCAGTACAATGAGCAGTTCTTC. The whole variable domain, remainder taken from reference TRBV2 and TRBJ2-1, is EPEVTQTPSHQVTQMGQEVILRCVPISNHLYFYWYRQILGQKVEFLVSFYNNEISEKSEIFDDQFSVERPDGSNFTLKIRSTKLEDSAMYFCASRDYQYNEQFFGPGTRLTVL.

This clone came up once. This chain links TRBV2 with TRBJ2-1; tentatively, D is TRBD2 (6 bases). Germline CDR1 is SNHLY and CDR2 is FYNNEI. Between the trimmed V and J ends, which lost 5 bases and 6 bases, there was a span of 14 bases. The CDR3 loop spans 14 amino acids. The CDR3 nucleotides are TGTGCCAGCAGTTTAACTAGCTGGGGCAATGAGCAGTTCTTC. Protein sequence: CASSLTSWGNEQFF.

The genes are TRBV5-1 and TRBJ1-1, with D perhaps matching TRBD1 (6 bases). V was trimmed by 5 bases and J by 4 bases, leaving 12 bases between them. Germline V gene lookup returns CDR1 SGHRS and CDR2 YFSETQ. The CDR3 is made up of 13 amino acids. The CDR3 reads CASSVPGVTEAFF. The CDR3 region has the DNA TGCGCCAGCAGTGTTCCAGGGGTCACTGAAGCTTTCTTT.

The chain joins TRBV5-4 to TRBJ2-7, with TRBD2 identical over 8 bases. With V trimmed by 4 bases and J by 2 bases, 8 bases remained unmatched. From germline, CDR1 is SGHNT and CDR2 YYREEE (reference sequence). This CDR3 region has 15 residues. The CDR3 is CASSRGGADPYEQYF. The CDR3 DNA sequence: TGTGCCAGCAGCCGGGGGGGGGCAGACCCCTACGAGCAGTACTTC. The whole variable domain, filled in from reference TRBV5-4 and TRBJ2-7, reads ETGVTQSPTHLIKTRGQQVTLRCSSQSGHNTVSWYQQALGQGPQFIFQYYREEENGRGNFPPRFSGLQFPNYSSELNVNALELDDSALYLCASSRGGADPYEQYFGPGTRLTVT.

The rearrangement uses TRBV6-5 and TRBJ1-2; D is unclear. The V gene's germline CDR1 is MNHEY and CDR2 SVGAGI. Trimming pared 6 bases from V and 2 bases from J, leaving 7 bases between. The CDR3 sequence is 12 residues long. The CDR3 DNA reads as TGTGCCAGCAGCCCCGACAACTATGGCTACACCTTC. Amino acids: CASSPDNYGYTF.